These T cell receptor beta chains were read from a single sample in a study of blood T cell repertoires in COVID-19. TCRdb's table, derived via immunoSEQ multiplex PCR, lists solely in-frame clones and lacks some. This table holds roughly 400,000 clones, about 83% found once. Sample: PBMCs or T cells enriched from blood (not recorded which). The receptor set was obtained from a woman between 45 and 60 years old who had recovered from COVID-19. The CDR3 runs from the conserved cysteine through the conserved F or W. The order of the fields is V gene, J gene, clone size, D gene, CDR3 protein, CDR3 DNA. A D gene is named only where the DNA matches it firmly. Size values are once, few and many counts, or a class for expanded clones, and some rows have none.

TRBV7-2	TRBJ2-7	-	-	CASSPGSLRALSYEQYF	TGTGCCAGCAGCCCAGGATCCCTGAGGGCCTTATCCTACGAGCAGTACTTC
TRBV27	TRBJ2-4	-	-	CASRKSRWDTEGAKNIQYF	TGTGCCAGCCGAAAGTCTCGGTGGGACACGGAAGGAGCCAAAAACATTCAGTACTTC
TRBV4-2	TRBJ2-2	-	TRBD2	CASSRGLAGGAGELFF	TGTGCCAGCAGCCGGGGGCTAGCGGGGGGGGCCGGGGAGCTGTTTTTT
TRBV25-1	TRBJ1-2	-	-	CASSEQGDYTF	TGTGCCAGCAGTGAACAGGGTGACTACACCTTC
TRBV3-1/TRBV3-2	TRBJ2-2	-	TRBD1	CATGTGRTGELFF	TGTGCCACCGGGACAGGGCGGACCGGGGAGCTGTTTTTT
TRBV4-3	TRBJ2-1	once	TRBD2	CASSQDGSGGAYNEQFF	TGCGCCAGCAGCCAAGATGGAAGCGGGGGGGCGTACAATGAGCAGTTCTTC
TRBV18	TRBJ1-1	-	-	CASSPREGVDTEAFF	TGTGCCAGCTCACCCCGGGAGGGAGTTGACACTGAAGCTTTCTTT
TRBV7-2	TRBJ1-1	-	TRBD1	CASSFDRGDTEAFF	TGTGCCAGCAGCTTCGACAGGGGCGACACTGAAGCTTTCTTT
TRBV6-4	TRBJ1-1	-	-	CASSFHSDSQEAFF	TGTGCCAGCAGCTTTCATTCGGACAGTCAGGAAGCTTTCTTT
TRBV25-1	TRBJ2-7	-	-	CASSHAGTGYEQYF	TGTGCCAGCAGCCACGCCGGGACTGGTTACGAGCAGTACTTC
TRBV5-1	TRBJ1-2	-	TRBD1	CASSLGGQGYGYTF	TGCGCCAGCAGCTTGGGGGGACAGGGCTATGGCTACACCTTC
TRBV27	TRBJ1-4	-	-	CASSRGGKLFF	TGTGCCAGCAGTCGGGGGGGAAAACTGTTTTTT
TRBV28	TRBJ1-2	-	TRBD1	CASRGQGRHNGYTF	TGTGCCAGCAGAGGACAGGGGAGACATAATGGCTACACCTTC
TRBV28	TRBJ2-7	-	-	CASSPPGGSSYEQYF	TGTGCCAGCAGTCCCCCTGGGGGGAGCTCCTACGAGCAGTACTTC
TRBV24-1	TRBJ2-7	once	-	CATSSSYRQKGSYEQYF	TGTGCCACCAGTTCATCCTATCGACAGAAAGGCTCCTACGAGCAGTACTTC
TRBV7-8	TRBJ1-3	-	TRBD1	CASSLYLGTGVGNTIYF	TGTGCCAGCAGTCTATACCTCGGGACAGGGGTTGGAAACACCATATATTTT
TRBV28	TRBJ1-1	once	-	CASRSSLGGGTEAFF	TGTGCCAGCAGATCCTCCCTTGGGGGGGGAACTGAAGCTTTCTTT
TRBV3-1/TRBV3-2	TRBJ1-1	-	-	CASSQVSQVNTEAFF	TGTGCCAGCAGCCAAGTGTCACAGGTGAACACTGAAGCTTTCTTT
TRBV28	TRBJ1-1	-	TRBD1	CASRPTGGTEAFF	TGTGCCAGCAGACCGACAGGGGGCACTGAAGCTTTCTTT
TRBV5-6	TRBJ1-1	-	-	CASSFRRGEAFF	TGTGCCAGCAGCTTTAGGCGGGGGGAAGCTTTCTTT
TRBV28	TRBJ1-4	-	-	CASFPQGSSTNEKLFF	TGTGCCAGCTTTCCGCAGGGATCTTCAACTAATGAAAAACTGTTTTTT
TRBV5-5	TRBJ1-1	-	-	CASSLGTGPNTEAFF	TGTGCCAGCAGCTTGGGAACAGGGCCGAACACTGAAGCTTTCTTT
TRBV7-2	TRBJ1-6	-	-	CASSLERPSGSYNSPLHF	TGTGCCAGCAGCTTAGAGCGCCCGTCGGGCTCCTATAATTCACCCCTCCACTTT